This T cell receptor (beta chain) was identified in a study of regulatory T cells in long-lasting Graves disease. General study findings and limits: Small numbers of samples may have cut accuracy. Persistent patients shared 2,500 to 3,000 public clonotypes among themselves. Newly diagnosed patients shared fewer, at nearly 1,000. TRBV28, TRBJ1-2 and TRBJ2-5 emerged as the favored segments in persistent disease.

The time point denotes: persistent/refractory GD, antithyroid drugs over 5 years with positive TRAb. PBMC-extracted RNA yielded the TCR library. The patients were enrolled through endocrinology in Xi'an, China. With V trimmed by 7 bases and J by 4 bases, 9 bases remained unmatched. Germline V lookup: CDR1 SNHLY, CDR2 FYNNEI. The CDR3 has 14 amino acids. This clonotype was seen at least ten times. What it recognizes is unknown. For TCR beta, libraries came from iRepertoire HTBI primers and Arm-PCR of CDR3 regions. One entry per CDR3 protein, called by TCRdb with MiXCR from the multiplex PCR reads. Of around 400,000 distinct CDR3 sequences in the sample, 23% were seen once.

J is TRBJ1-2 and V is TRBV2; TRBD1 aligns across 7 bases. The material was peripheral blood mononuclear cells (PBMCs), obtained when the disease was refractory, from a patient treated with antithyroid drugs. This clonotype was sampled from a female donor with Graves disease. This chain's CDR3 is CASKYPQGGYGYTF. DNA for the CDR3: TGTGCCAGCAAATACCCCCAGGGGGGCTATGGCTACACCTTC.